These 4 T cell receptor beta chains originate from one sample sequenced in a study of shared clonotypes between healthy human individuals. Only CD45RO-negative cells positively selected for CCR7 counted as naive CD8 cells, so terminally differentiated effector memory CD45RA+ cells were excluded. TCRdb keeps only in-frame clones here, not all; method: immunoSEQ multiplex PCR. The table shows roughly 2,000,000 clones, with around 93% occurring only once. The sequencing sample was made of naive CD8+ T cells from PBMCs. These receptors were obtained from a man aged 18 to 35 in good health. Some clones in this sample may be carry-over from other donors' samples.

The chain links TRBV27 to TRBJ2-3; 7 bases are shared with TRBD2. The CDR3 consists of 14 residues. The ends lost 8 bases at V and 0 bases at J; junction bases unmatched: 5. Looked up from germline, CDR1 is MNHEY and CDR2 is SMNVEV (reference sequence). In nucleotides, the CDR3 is TGTGCCAGCGGTGAACTAGCGAGCACAGATACGCAGTATTTT. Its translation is CASGELASTDTQYF.

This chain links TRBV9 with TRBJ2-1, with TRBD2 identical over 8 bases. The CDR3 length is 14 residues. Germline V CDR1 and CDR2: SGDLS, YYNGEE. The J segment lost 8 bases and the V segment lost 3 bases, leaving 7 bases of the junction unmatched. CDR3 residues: CASSDGTRPHEQFF. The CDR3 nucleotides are TGTGCCAGCAGCGACGGGACTAGGCCCCATGAGCAGTTCTTC.

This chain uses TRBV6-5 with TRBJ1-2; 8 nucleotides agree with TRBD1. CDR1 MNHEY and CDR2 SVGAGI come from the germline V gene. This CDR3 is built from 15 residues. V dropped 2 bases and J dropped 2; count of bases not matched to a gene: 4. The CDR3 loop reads CASSYRTGSNYGYTF. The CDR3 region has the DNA TGTGCCAGCAGTTACCGGACAGGGAGCAACTATGGCTACACCTTC.

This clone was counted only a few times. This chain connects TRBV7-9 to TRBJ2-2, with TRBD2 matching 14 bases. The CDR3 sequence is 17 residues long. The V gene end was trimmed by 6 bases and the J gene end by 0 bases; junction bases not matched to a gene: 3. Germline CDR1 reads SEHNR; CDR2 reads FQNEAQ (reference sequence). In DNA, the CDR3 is TGTGCCAGCAGTCGGACTAGCGGGAGGCCGAACACCGGGGAGCTGTTTTTT. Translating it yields CASSRTSGRPNTGELFF.